The 18 T cell receptor beta chains reported below all come from one sample, sequenced in a study of shared clonotypes between healthy human individuals. Sequencing was performed with immunoSEQ multiplex PCR; in TCRdb, only in-frame clones are kept and a portion is missing. The table lists nearly 1 million clones, around three quarters of them singletons. The specimen was memory CD4+ T cells sorted from blood. As to subset: CD45RA-negative fraction. The receptor set was obtained from a man younger than 35 in good health.

The genes are TRBV11-3 and TRBJ2-1; 9 positions match TRBD2. Germline V gene lookup returns CDR1 SGHNT and CDR2 YENEEA. V gave up 0 bases and J gave up 6 bases; unmatched junction bases: 6. This CDR3 spans 16 amino acids. This CDR3 is CASSLEFAGGSNEQFF. In nucleotides, the CDR3 is TGTGCCAGCAGCTTAGAGTTCGCGGGGGGGTCCAATGAGCAGTTCTTC.

This sequence joins TRBV19 and TRBJ1-5; 7 bases are a match to TRBD1. V trimming: 6 bases; J trimming: 3 bases; junction bases outside the gene matches: 5. The length of the CDR3 is 14 residues. Germline values: CDR1 LNHDA, CDR2 SQIVND (reference sequence). The CDR3 here is CASRVTGANQPQHF. The CDR3 region has the DNA TGTGCCAGTAGGGTTACAGGGGCCAATCAGCCCCAGCATTTT.

This clone was seen only once. The chain has TRBV5-1 and TRBJ1-2; D unclear. The CDR3 is made up of 15 amino acids. Per the germline V gene, CDR1 is SGHRS and CDR2 is YFSETQ. The V gene lost 4 bases and the J gene lost 0 bases, with 13 bases spanning the gap. The CDR3 nucleotides are TGCGCCAGCAGCGTTGACCCCGAAGCTAACTATGGCTACACCTTC. Protein: CASSVDPEANYGYTF.

The chain recombines TRBV6-1 with TRBJ1-1; no definite D call. The CDR3 covers 11 residues. CDR1 MNHNS and CDR2 SASEGT come from the germline V gene. Trimming removed 7 bases from V and 11 bases from J, with 14 bases in between. The CDR3 spells CASIGGKWAFF. The DNA of the CDR3 is TGTGCCAGCATAGGTGGGAAGTGGGCTTTCTTT.

This chain joins TRBV30 and TRBJ1-1; TRBD1 agrees at 10 bases. Germline CDR1 GTSNPN, CDR2 SVGIG (reference sequence). CDR3 length equals 15 residues. J was trimmed by 1 base and V by 5 bases; bases with no gene match: 7. CDR3 residues: CAWGQGVFGNTEAFF. The CDR3 DNA is TGTGCCTGGGGACAGGGGGTTTTCGGGAACACTGAAGCTTTCTTT. The full variable domain, rest sourced from reference TRBV30 and TRBJ1-1, is SQTIHQWPATLVQPVGSPLSLECTVEGTSNPNLYWYRQAAGRGLQLLFYSVGIGQISSEVPQNLSASRPQDRQFILSSKKLLLSDSGFYLCAWGQGVFGNTEAFFGQGTRLTVV.

As for this clone: A much larger clonotype is one base distant, so this may be a read error. The genes are TRBV7-3 and TRBJ2-7, with 8 bases aligning to TRBD1. The CDR3 contains 13 residues. From germline, CDR1 is SGHTA and CDR2 FQGTGA. Trimming removed 3 bases from V and 2 bases from J; junction bases left unmatched: 0. The CDR3 loop reads CASSLDRAYEQYF. The CDR3 nucleotides are TGTGCCAGCAGCTTGGACAGGGCCTACGAGCAGTACTTC.

The chain links TRBV18 to TRBJ2-7; 11 bases map to TRBD2. J gave up 5 bases and V 3 bases, and 6 bases lay outside the gene matches. The CDR3 length is 15 residues. Looked up from germline, CDR1 is KGHSH and CDR2 is LQKENI. The CDR3 reads CASSPVAGGPHEQYF. The CDR3, as DNA: TGTGCCAGCTCACCTGTAGCGGGGGGGCCCCACGAGCAGTACTTC.

The sample holds one count of this clone. The rearrangement joins TRBV28 to TRBJ1-2, with 7 bases aligning to TRBD1. CDR3 length equals 14 residues. Germline loops: CDR1 MDHEN, CDR2 SYDVKM. V was pared by 7 bases and J by 0 bases, with 5 bases of the junction left unmatched. The CDR3 loop reads CASNRQGANYGYTF. In DNA, the CDR3 is TGTGCCAGCAATAGGCAGGGGGCTAACTATGGCTACACCTTC.

The V and J genes are TRBV6-1 and TRBJ1-2; D is undetermined. Germline CDR1 and CDR2: MNHNS and SASEGT. The CDR3 covers 15 residues. V lost 4 bases and J 5 bases, leaving 17 bases between the germline ends. This CDR3 reads CASSAAFENTYGYTF. CDR3 nucleotides: TGTGCCAGCAGTGCGGCTTTTGAGAACACGTATGGCTACACCTTC.

The CDR3 loop reads CATSRGQRNTEAFF. CDR3 nucleotides: TGTGCCACCAGCAGGGGACAGAGGAACACTGAAGCTTTCTTT. The chain recombines TRBV15 with TRBJ1-1; 7 bases are a match to TRBD1. CDR1 LNHNV and CDR2 YYDKDF come from the germline V gene (reference sequence). The CDR3 sequence is 14 residues long. The J segment lost 1 base and the V segment lost 3 bases, leaving 2 bases of the junction unmatched.

The chain links TRBV19 to TRBJ1-3, with D unresolved. Trimming took 9 bases from V and 4 from J, leaving 10 bases between them. Germline lookup yields CDR1 LNHDA and CDR2 SQIVND (reference sequence). The CDR3 totals 12 residues. As DNA, the CDR3 is TGTGCCAGCGGGAGGTCCGGAAACACCATATATTTT. This encodes CASGRSGNTIYF.

The chain employs TRBV28 and TRBJ2-3; D is uncertain. Germline-derived CDR1 and CDR2 are MDHEN and SYDVKM. The CDR3 sequence is 16 residues long. Trimming cost V 2 bases and J 0 bases, with 12 bases left between them. The CDR3 loop is CASSLNPLYSTDTQYF. The CDR3 DNA reads TGTGCCAGCAGTTTAAACCCCCTTTACAGCACAGATACGCAGTATTTT.

The gene calls are TRBV18 and TRBJ1-1; TRBD1 matches at 7 bases. CDR1 KGHSH and CDR2 LQKENI come from the germline V gene. CDR3 length: 16 amino acids. V gave up 2 bases and J gave up 1 base; unmatched junction bases: 7. CDR3 bases: TGTGCCAGCTCACCAGCCTTCGACAGGGCGAACACTGAAGCTTTCTTT. Translating gives CASSPAFDRANTEAFF.

V gene TRBV19 combines with J gene TRBJ1-2; D is possibly TRBD1 (5 bases). The germline V and J ends were trimmed by 5 bases and 3 bases, with 10 bases remaining between them. Germline V gene data show CDR1 as LNHDA and CDR2 as SQIVND (reference sequence). The CDR3 consists of 13 residues. The DNA of the CDR3 is TGTGCCAGTAGTCAGGGAGACTACTATGGCTACACCTTC. Translation gives CASSQGDYYGYTF.

V usage is TRBV7-2 and J usage is TRBJ2-5, with D perhaps TRBD2 (5 bases). The V end was cut by 1 base, the J end by 4 bases, with 13 bases between. This CDR3 region has 15 residues. Germline CDR1 is SGHTA and CDR2 is FQGNSA. The CDR3, as DNA: TGTGCCAGCAGCTTAGTGGCTAGGGCGGGAGAGACCCAGTACTTC. Protein product: CASSLVARAGETQYF.

The gene calls are TRBV10-3 and TRBJ1-5; D not resolved. The CDR3 spans 12 residues. CDR1 and CDR2 from the germline V gene are ENHRY and SYGVKD. Trimming shortened V by 4 bases and J by 5 bases, and 6 bases separated the two germline ends. In DNA, the CDR3 is TGTGCCATCAGTGCTAAAGATCAGCCCCAGCATTTT. Its protein product is CAISAKDQPQHF.

The chain employs TRBV2 and TRBJ1-1; possibly TRBD1 for D (6 bases). The germline V gene has CDR1 SNHLY and CDR2 FYNNEI. The CDR3 runs to 13 residues. The V and J ends lost 7 bases and 0 bases respectively, with 9 bases between them. CDR3 protein: CASIGQMNTEAFF. Written as DNA, the CDR3 is TGTGCCAGCATAGGACAGATGAACACTGAAGCTTTCTTT.

The V and J genes are TRBV27 and TRBJ2-3, with 8 nucleotides matching TRBD2. The germline gives CDR1 MNHEY, CDR2 SMNVEV (reference sequence). The CDR3 is 16 amino acids. With V trimmed by 3 bases and J by 7 bases, 12 bases remained unmatched. CDR3 nucleotides: TGTGCCAGCAGTTTGTCGGGTACTAGCGGAGCGCATACGCAGTATTTT. This codes for CASSLSGTSGAHTQYF.